This TCR beta chain was identified during a study of blood T cell repertoires in COVID-19. Study context: Italy, Spain and the United States were the sources of the convalescent and acute COVID-19 samples.

Participants, roughly 18 to 90 years old, spanned under 25 US areas. Trimming cost V 0 bases and J 7 bases, with 13 bases left between them. The length of the CDR3 is 14 residues. The germline CDR1 and CDR2 sequences are SGHRS and YFSETQ. Authors' data handling: Scientists estimated how many nucleated cells there were by amplifying reference gene primers. Libraries were prepared by immunoSEQ multiplex PCR; TCRdb keeps only in-frame clonotypes and omits some of them. The V and J calls and clone size come from that table; D and trimming were worked out from the DNA. The sample holds 240,000 or so clones; around 87% are singletons and the top ten take around 3.3%.

Sequenced: PBMCs or T cells enriched from blood (not recorded which). The sequence came from a woman in her 40s with acute COVID-19. The chain employs TRBV5-1 and TRBJ1-1, with TRBD1 as a possible D gene (5 bases). CDR3 in amino acids: CASSLEADSIEAFF. The CDR3, as DNA: TGCGCCAGCAGCTTGGAAGCCGACAGTATTGAAGCTTTCTTT.